This entry lists 27 T cell receptor beta chains sequenced from one sample in a study of T-cell reconstitution after alpha-beta-depleted transplantation in children. Preparation of the TCRbeta library involved a method that used unique molecular identifiers. TCRdb passed the PCR reads through MiXCR, listing each CDR3 protein once. The sample consists of 170,000 or so distinct CDR3 sequences, approximately 6.8% of them appearing once. The sample consisted of PBMCs from the stem cell graft donor, taken from the stem cell graft. These receptor sequences come from a human donor who donated a stem cell graft to a child with Wiskott-Aldrich syndrome.

This clonotype was detected a few times. The CDR3 nucleotides read TGTGCCATCAGTGGGGATCGGGGGACCGGGGAGCTGTTTTTT. It specifies CAISGDRGTGELFF. The chain combines TRBV10-3 with TRBJ2-2, with a tentative D call TRBD2 (6 bases). The CDR3 has 14 residues. V was clipped by 4 bases and J by 5 bases, with 11 bases between them. Per germline, CDR1 ENHRY and CDR2 SYGVKD.

This clonotype has only a few counts. The chain links TRBV11-1 to TRBJ2-5, with TRBD2 identical over 10 bases. Germline lookup yields CDR1 SGHAT and CDR2 FQDESV (reference sequence). This CDR3 is 19 amino acids long. V lost 0 bases, J lost 1 base, and 11 bases stayed unmatched. DNA for the CDR3: TGTGCCAGCAGCTTAGCGCTGGCTAGCGGGAGAGGGTCCCAAGAGACCCAGTACTTC. Protein: CASSLALASGRGSQETQYF.

This clonotype came up a few times. This chain links TRBV4-2 with TRBJ2-2; 10 bases line up with TRBD2. The length of the CDR3 is 16 residues. Germline values: CDR1 LGHNA, CDR2 YNFKEQ. The ends lost 0 bases at V and 6 bases at J; junction bases unmatched: 4. The CDR3 is CASSQEGAGGPGELFF. As DNA, the CDR3 is TGTGCCAGCAGCCAAGAAGGAGCGGGGGGGCCCGGGGAGCTGTTTTTT.

This clonotype was seen ten or more times. At one of its ends the junction is not consistent with the germline gene, which may arise from a read error. The chain joins TRBV4-3 to TRBJ1-2; D remains unclear. This CDR3 has 13 amino acids. From germline, CDR1 is LGHNA and CDR2 YSLEER. The CDR3 loop is CASTQSGGYGYTF. CDR3 in DNA: TGCGCCAGCACCCAAAGCGGCGGCTATGGCTACACCTTC.

This clonotype has a count of ten or more. The chain's CDR3 is CSASGTTYNEQFF. DNA of the CDR3: TGCAGCGCCTCCGGGACGACTTACAATGAGCAGTTCTTC. The J gene is TRBJ2-1, the V gene TRBV29-1; the D gene could be TRBD1 or TRBD2 (5 bases each). Germline CDR1 is SQVTM and CDR2 is ANQGSEA. This CDR3 comprises 13 residues. V lost 7 bases, J lost 4 bases, and 14 bases lay in between.

At least ten counts were recorded for this clonotype. The CDR3 sequence: CASTRQAGGMDEQFF. For the CDR3, the DNA is TGTGCCAGCACCCGTCAGGCGGGGGGGATGGATGAGCAGTTCTTC. The J gene is TRBJ2-1, the V gene TRBV7-9, with TRBD2 matching 9 bases. This CDR3 has 15 amino acids. Germline CDR1 SEHNR, CDR2 FQNEAQ (reference sequence). Trimming took 7 bases from V and 8 from J; bases not matched to a gene: 12.

This clonotype was observed a handful of times. The chain carries TRBV15 and TRBJ2-1; D possibly corresponds to TRBD2 (6 bases). There are 17 residues in the CDR3. V was trimmed by 1 base and J by 2 bases, leaving 15 bases between them. Germline V lookup: CDR1 LNHNV, CDR2 YYDKDF (reference sequence). CDR3 in DNA: TGTGCCACCAGCAGAGTGGGGAGGCGGAAAACCTACAATGAGCAGTTCTTC. Encoded protein: CATSRVGRRKTYNEQFF.

There are many counts of this clonotype. The rearrangement uses TRBV12-3 or TRBV12-4 and TRBJ1-5, with 7 bases matching TRBD1. J was trimmed by 3 bases and V by 5 bases; bases with no gene match: 7. CDR3 length: 15 amino acids. CDR3 sequence reads: CASSKQGQSNQPQHF. Written as DNA, the CDR3 is TGTGCCAGCAGTAAACAGGGACAGTCCAATCAGCCCCAGCATTTT.

Ten or more counts support this clonotype. The rearrangement uses TRBV16 and TRBJ1-4; no firm D call. CDR1 is KGHSY and CDR2 is FQNENV in the germline V gene. CDR3 length equals 13 residues. V was pared by 0 bases and J by 6 bases, with 5 bases between. The CDR3 sequence: CASSQSLDEKLFF. CDR3 nucleotides: TGTGCCAGCAGCCAATCGCTGGATGAAAAACTGTTTTTT.

This clonotype was recorded a few times. The chain is built from TRBV5-1 and TRBJ2-1; 10 positions match TRBD2. V was clipped by 0 bases and J by 6 bases; unmatched bases: 6. CDR1 and CDR2 (germline): SGHRS, YFSETQ. There are 16 residues in the CDR3. CDR3 loop: CASSLGGSGGRNEQFF. For the CDR3, the DNA is TGCGCCAGCAGCTTGGGGGGTAGCGGGGGGCGCAATGAGCAGTTCTTC.

This clonotype has a count of ten or more. V gene TRBV7-2 combines with J gene TRBJ2-3, with D perhaps assigned TRBD1 or TRBD2 (5 bases each). Deletions cut 5 bases from V and 6 bases from J, with 18 bases between. In germline, CDR1 is SGHTA, CDR2 FQGNSA. There are 15 residues in the CDR3. The chain's CDR3 is CASSVYRDHGDTQYF. DNA for the CDR3: TGTGCCAGCAGCGTTTACCGGGACCACGGCGATACGCAGTATTTT.

V and J are TRBV20-1 and TRBJ2-3; D gene ambiguous. The CDR3 has 14 amino acids. CDR1 DFQATT and CDR2 SNEGSKA come from the germline V gene (reference sequence). Trimming took off 6 bases at V and 1 base at J, with 14 bases between the two ends. CDR3 sequence: CSATRQHRTDTQYF. CDR3 nucleotide sequence: TGCAGTGCAACCCGGCAGCACCGCACAGATACGCAGTATTTT.

At least ten counts were recorded for this clonotype. One junction end disagrees with the germline gene, perhaps due to a read error. This sequence joins TRBV5-1 and TRBJ2-5, with TRBD1 matching 7 bases. The CDR3 is 13 amino acids. The germline CDR1 and CDR2 sequences are SGHRS and YFSETQ. The CDR3 region has the DNA TGCGCCAGCAGCTTGACAGGGGAAGAGAGCCAGTACTTC. Amino acids: CASSLTGEESQYF.

This clonotype was recorded many times. The chain uses TRBV29-1 and TRBJ2-1; tentative D call: TRBD1 (5 bases). V lost 7 bases, J lost 8 bases, and 12 bases lay in between. The germline gives CDR1 SQVTM, CDR2 ANQGSEA. The CDR3 spans 11 residues. DNA for the CDR3: TGCAGCGGGGGCCTAGGCGATGAGCAGTTCTTC. Translating it yields CSGGLGDEQFF.

This clonotype was counted many times. This chain connects TRBV13 to TRBJ2-3; a possible D gene is TRBD2 (5 bases). CDR3 length: 17 residues. The germline V and J ends were trimmed by 5 bases and 0 bases, with 18 bases remaining between them. The germline CDR1 and CDR2 sequences are PRHDT and FYEKMQ (reference sequence). The CDR3 reads CASSPGGRRTSTDTQYF. Here the CDR3 DNA reads TGTGCCAGCAGCCCCGGAGGTCGACGGACGAGCACAGATACGCAGTATTTT.

This clonotype came up a few times. The chain joins TRBV10-2 to TRBJ2-5; maybe TRBD2 (6 bases). The V end lost 6 bases, the J end lost 4 bases, and 21 bases lay between the germline ends. CDR3 length: 16 residues. Per the germline V gene, CDR1 is WSHSY and CDR2 is SAAADI. Written as DNA, the CDR3 is TGCGCCAGCAGCCATAGCGGTCCACGGGCAGGAGAGACCCAGTACTTC. Translating gives CASSHSGPRAGETQYF.

Many counts were recorded for this clonotype. The chain uses TRBV20-1 and TRBJ1-5, with TRBD1 as a possible D gene (5 bases). The germline CDR1 and CDR2 sequences are DFQATT and SNEGSKA (reference sequence). The CDR3 has 16 amino acids. V lost 2 bases and J 4 bases, leaving 18 bases between the germline ends. The CDR3 DNA reads as TGCAGTGCTAGACGACCAGGGACGGTTTTTAATCAGCCCCAGCATTTT. Its protein product is CSARRPGTVFNQPQHF.

This clonotype has at least ten counts. The chain links TRBV12-3 or TRBV12-4 to TRBJ1-1; D gene unclear. The CDR3 spans 11 residues. Trimming removed 6 bases at V and 0 bases at J, with 2 bases between. The CDR3 spells CASRLNTEAFF. CDR3 bases: TGTGCCAGCAGGTTGAACACTGAAGCTTTCTTT.

About this clonotype itself: A read error may be the cause here, since a much bigger clone is one base away. This chain links TRBV29-1 with TRBJ1-2; D is ambiguous. CDR3 length: 12 residues. Trimming removed 4 bases from V and 3 bases from J, with 9 bases in between. Germline loops: CDR1 SQVTM, CDR2 ANQGSEA. The CDR3 spells CSVGVSDYGYTF. The DNA for the CDR3 is TGCAGCGTTGGGGTCTCTGACTATGGCTACACCTTC.

This clonotype was detected ten times or more. This rearrangement joins TRBV12-3 or TRBV12-4 to TRBJ2-1; D gene unclear. V lost 6 bases and J 0 bases, leaving 6 bases between the germline ends. The CDR3 runs to 13 residues. The CDR3 nucleotides are TGTGCCAGCAGAAATAGCTCCTACAATGAGCAGTTCTTC. The encoded protein is CASRNSSYNEQFF.

At least ten counts were recorded for this clonotype. V is TRBV29-1 and J is TRBJ2-6, with D perhaps matching TRBD1 (5 bases). The CDR3 has 16 amino acids. V lost 4 bases to trimming and J lost 0 bases, with 13 bases between them. Germline V gene lookup returns CDR1 SQVTM and CDR2 ANQGSEA. CDR3 DNA sequence: TGCAGCGTTGTGGACACCGTTCTCTCTGGGGCCAACGTCCTGACTTTC. This translates into CSVVDTVLSGANVLTF.

The chain has TRBV7-9 and TRBJ1-5; 7 bases line up with TRBD1. The CDR3 extends over 15 amino acids. CDR1 is SEHNR, CDR2 FQNEAQ, per germline (reference sequence). V was pared by 6 bases and J by 4 bases, with 9 bases of the junction left unmatched. This CDR3 is CASRRAGTDNQPQHF. The CDR3 DNA is TGTGCCAGCAGACGAGCCGGGACAGATAATCAGCCCCAGCATTTT.

The table lists this clonotype with many counts. This rearrangement joins TRBV24-1 to TRBJ1-5; D is unclear. V lost 5 bases, J lost 0 bases, and 10 bases lay in between. Germline V gives CDR1 KGHDR, CDR2 SFDVKD. The CDR3 length is 15 residues. The CDR3 here is CATSGAPGSNQPQHF. As DNA, the CDR3 is TGTGCCACCAGTGGGGCCCCGGGTAGCAATCAGCCCCAGCATTTT.

This clonotype was found many times. V gene TRBV5-1 combines with J gene TRBJ1-1; D gene ambiguous. The V gene lost 5 bases and the J gene lost 1 base, with 9 bases spanning the gap. The germline V gene encodes CDR1 SGHRS and CDR2 YFSETQ. The CDR3 has 13 amino acids. CDR3 region: CASRSGENTEAFF. In DNA form, the CDR3 reads TGCGCCAGCAGATCGGGCGAGAACACTGAAGCTTTCTTT.

This clonotype has a handful of counts. This chain uses TRBV28 with TRBJ2-7, with D possibly being TRBD1 (5 bases). Deletions cut 2 bases from V and 6 bases from J, with 17 bases between. The CDR3 sequence is 15 residues long. CDR1 is MDHEN, CDR2 SYDVKM, per germline. In DNA, the CDR3 is TGTGCCAGCAGTTTAATCCAGGGCCCGGCGTCCGAGCAGTACTTC. Translated, it gives CASSLIQGPASEQYF.

In its sample, this clonotype was seen many times. V gene TRBV10-3 combines with J gene TRBJ2-7, with 11 bases matching TRBD2. CDR3 length: 14 amino acids. Germline loops: CDR1 ENHRY, CDR2 SYGVKD. The ends lost 3 bases at V and 4 bases at J; junction bases unmatched: 2. DNA for the CDR3: TGTGCCATCAGTGAAACTAGCGGGAGTTACGAGCAGTACTTC. Its translation is CAISETSGSYEQYF.

This clonotype has at least ten counts. This chain uses TRBV29-1 with TRBJ1-1; D is ambiguous. The ends were cut back, 7 bases at V and 1 base at J, with 7 bases in the middle. This CDR3 is 11 amino acids long. The V gene's germline CDR1 is SQVTM and CDR2 ANQGSEA. CDR3: CSANRNTEAFF. Written as DNA, the CDR3 is TGCAGCGCCAACAGGAACACTGAAGCTTTCTTT.